These 4 T cell receptor beta chains were sequenced from one sample in a study of control samples from healthy donors and cancer patients. TCRdb's copy holds only in-frame clones and misses some; the assay was immunoSEQ multiplex PCR. This sample has around 120,000 clones; about 92% occur once, and the top ten carry around 1.8%. The sample was PBMCs. The origin of the receptors is a man in his fifties or sixties with head and neck cancer.

The V and J genes are TRBV28 and TRBJ1-6, with no clear D. The germline gives CDR1 MDHEN, CDR2 SYDVKM. The ends were cut back, 3 bases at V and 8 bases at J, with 11 bases in the middle. CDR3 length: 14 residues. This chain's CDR3 is CASSFRVGYSPLHF. The CDR3 DNA reads as TGTGCCAGCAGTTTCCGGGTTGGTTATTCACCCCTCCACTTT.

With respect to this clone: At one end the junction does not follow the germline gene, possibly because of a read error. This chain links TRBV7-2 with TRBJ2-7; D unresolved. The CDR3 runs 13 residues. Germline assignment: CDR1 SGHTA and CDR2 FQGNSA. CDR3 DNA sequence: TGTGCCAGCAGCTTAGAACAGTCCTTCGAGCAGTACTTC. Translating gives CASSLEQSFEQYF. The variable domain in full, completed from reference TRBV7-2 and TRBJ2-7, reads GAGVSQSPSNKVTEKGKDVELRCDPISGHTALYWYRQSLGQGLEFLIYFQGNSAPDKSGLPSDRFSAERTGGSVSTLTIQRTQQEDSAVYLCASSLEQSFEQYFGPGTRLTVT.

The V call is TRBV3-1 (or the pseudogene TRBV3-2), the J call TRBJ2-7, with D maybe TRBD2 (6 bases). With 4 bases removed from V and 0 bases from J, the gap between germline ends came to 13 bases. The CDR3 sequence is 15 residues long. In germline, CDR1 is LGHDT, CDR2 YNNKEL (reference sequence). CDR3 in amino acids: CASSPRGSGSYEQYF. The CDR3, as DNA: TGTGCCAGCAGCCCCCGGGGTAGCGGCTCCTACGAGCAGTACTTC.

The rearrangement links TRBV13 to TRBJ2-7; no definite D call. The CDR3 covers 13 residues. Germline assignment: CDR1 PRHDT and CDR2 FYEKMQ (reference sequence). V shed 1 base and J shed 3 bases, with 7 bases lying between them. Here the CDR3 reads CASSLEGVYEQYF. Written as DNA, the CDR3 is TGTGCCAGCAGCTTAGAGGGTGTCTACGAGCAGTACTTC.